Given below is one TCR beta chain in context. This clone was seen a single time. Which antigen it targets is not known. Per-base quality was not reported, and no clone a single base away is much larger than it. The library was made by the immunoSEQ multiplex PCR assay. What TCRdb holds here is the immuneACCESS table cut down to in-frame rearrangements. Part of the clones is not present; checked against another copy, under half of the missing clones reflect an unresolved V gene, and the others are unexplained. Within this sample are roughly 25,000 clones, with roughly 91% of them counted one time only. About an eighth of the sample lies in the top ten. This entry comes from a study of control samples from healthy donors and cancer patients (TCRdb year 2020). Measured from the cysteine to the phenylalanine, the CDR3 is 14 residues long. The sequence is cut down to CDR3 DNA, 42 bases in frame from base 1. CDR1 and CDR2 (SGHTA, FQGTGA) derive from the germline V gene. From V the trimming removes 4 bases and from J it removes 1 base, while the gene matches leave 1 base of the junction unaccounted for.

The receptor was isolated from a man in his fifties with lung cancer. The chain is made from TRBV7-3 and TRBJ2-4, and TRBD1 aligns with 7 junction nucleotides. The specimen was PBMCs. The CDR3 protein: CASSSTGAKNIQYF. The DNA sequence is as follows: TGTGCCAGCAGCTCGACAGGGGCCAAAAACATTCAGTACTTC.